The 10 T cell receptor beta chains listed next were all sequenced from one sample in a study of cytomegalovirus exposure and HLA in healthy donors. Vbeta (60) and Jbeta (13) primers were used in the PCR. The method was immunoSEQ multiplex PCR; TCRdb's version includes in-frame clones alone and lacks a portion of them. This table holds about 140,000 clones, almost 85% found once. The sequenced sample was PBMCs. The source of these receptors is a woman aged 40 to 50 in good health and CMV-seronegative.

CDR3 protein: CASSSPVWEQYF. In DNA, the CDR3 is TGTGCCAGCAGCTCACCGGTATGGGAGCAGTACTTC. The rearrangement uses TRBV11-2 and TRBJ2-7, with D uncertain. The CDR3 runs to 12 residues. CDR1 is SGHAT, CDR2 FQNNGV, per germline. Deletions cut 4 bases from V and 7 bases from J, with 11 bases between.

V gene TRBV9 combines with J gene TRBJ1-1; D is unresolved. Germline CDR1 reads SGDLS; CDR2 reads YYNGEE. The length of the CDR3 is 15 residues. The germline V and J ends were trimmed by 0 bases and 4 bases, with 13 bases remaining between them. CDR3 sequence reads: CASSVEEVDSTEAFF. The CDR3 DNA is TGTGCCAGCAGCGTAGAGGAGGTGGACTCCACTGAAGCTTTCTTT. Full variable domain (outside the CDR3, taken from reference TRBV9 and TRBJ1-1): DSGVTQTPKHLITATGQRVTLRCSPRSGDLSVYWYQQSLDQGLQFLIQYYNGEERAKGNILERFSAQQFPDLHSELNLSSLELGDSALYFCASSVEEVDSTEAFFGQGTRLTVV.

This clone was detected only once. V gene TRBV28 combines with J gene TRBJ2-6; TRBD2 matches 8 bases. This CDR3 is 18 amino acids long. Germline V CDR1 and CDR2: MDHEN, SYDVKM. Trimming took 2 bases from V and 0 from J; bases not matched to a gene: 6. CDR3 amino acids: CASSLARGRSSGANVLTF. The CDR3 DNA follows: TGTGCCAGCAGTTTAGCTCGCGGGAGGAGCTCTGGGGCCAACGTCCTGACTTTC.

CDR3 sequence: CASSPPEGAISEQYF. Here the CDR3 DNA reads TGTGCCAGCAGCCCTCCCGAAGGGGCCATCTCCGAGCAGTACTTC. V is TRBV28 and J is TRBJ2-7; tentative D call: TRBD1 (5 bases). Germline CDR1 and CDR2: MDHEN and SYDVKM. The V end was cut by 6 bases, the J end by 6 bases, with 21 bases between. The CDR3 is made up of 15 amino acids.

This sequence joins TRBV7-6 and TRBJ2-1, with 9 positions matching TRBD2. The germline gives CDR1 SGHVS, CDR2 FNYEAQ. V gave up 8 bases and J gave up 4 bases; unmatched junction bases: 9. This CDR3 contains 15 residues. DNA of the CDR3: TGTGCCAGCTCCCTTGGGGCGGGAGGGTACAATGAGCAGTTCTTC. Its translation is CASSLGAGGYNEQFF.

The V and J genes are TRBV19 and TRBJ2-7; no reliable D call. V lost 3 bases to trimming and J lost 9 bases, with 15 bases between them. This CDR3 is 13 amino acids long. The germline V gene encodes CDR1 LNHDA and CDR2 SQIVND (reference sequence). As DNA, the CDR3 is TGTGCCAGTAGTATTAAAGTTGCGTTGATGCAGTACTTC. Protein: CASSIKVALMQYF.

The rearrangement uses TRBV6-5 and TRBJ2-7, with 9 bases that match TRBD1. This CDR3 region has 15 residues. Germline-derived CDR1 and CDR2 are MNHEY and SVGAGI. The V gene end was trimmed by 1 base and the J gene end by 3 bases; junction bases not matched to a gene: 4. The CDR3 sequence is CASSYLGQGSYEQYF. The CDR3 nucleotides are TGTGCCAGCAGTTACTTGGGACAGGGAAGCTACGAGCAGTACTTC.

The chain uses TRBV9 and TRBJ2-1, with D possibly matching TRBD2 (5 bases). Germline CDR1 SGDLS, CDR2 YYNGEE. The CDR3 contains 13 residues. Trimming stripped 0 bases from V and 11 bases from J, with 12 bases between. CDR3 in DNA: TGTGCCAGCAGCGTAGAAGCGGACCTAAAGCAGTTCTTC. Residues: CASSVEADLKQFF.

The gene calls are TRBV27 and TRBJ2-3, with 7 bases aligning to TRBD2. Germline values: CDR1 MNHEY, CDR2 SMNVEV (reference sequence). This CDR3 contains 17 residues. V was clipped by 2 bases and J by 1 base; unmatched bases: 9. This chain's CDR3 is CASSLGRASGRTDTQYF. The CDR3 coding sequence is TGTGCCAGCAGTTTAGGTCGCGCTAGCGGTCGCACAGATACGCAGTATTTT.

The J gene is TRBJ2-1, the V gene TRBV28; 10 bases fit TRBD2. V trimming: 7 bases; J trimming: 1 base; junction bases outside the gene matches: 7. The germline V gene has CDR1 MDHEN and CDR2 SYDVKM. The CDR3 has 16 residues. The CDR3 sequence is CASNLAGVWSYNEQFF. The CDR3 DNA follows: TGTGCCAGCAACCTAGCGGGAGTTTGGTCCTACAATGAGCAGTTCTTC.